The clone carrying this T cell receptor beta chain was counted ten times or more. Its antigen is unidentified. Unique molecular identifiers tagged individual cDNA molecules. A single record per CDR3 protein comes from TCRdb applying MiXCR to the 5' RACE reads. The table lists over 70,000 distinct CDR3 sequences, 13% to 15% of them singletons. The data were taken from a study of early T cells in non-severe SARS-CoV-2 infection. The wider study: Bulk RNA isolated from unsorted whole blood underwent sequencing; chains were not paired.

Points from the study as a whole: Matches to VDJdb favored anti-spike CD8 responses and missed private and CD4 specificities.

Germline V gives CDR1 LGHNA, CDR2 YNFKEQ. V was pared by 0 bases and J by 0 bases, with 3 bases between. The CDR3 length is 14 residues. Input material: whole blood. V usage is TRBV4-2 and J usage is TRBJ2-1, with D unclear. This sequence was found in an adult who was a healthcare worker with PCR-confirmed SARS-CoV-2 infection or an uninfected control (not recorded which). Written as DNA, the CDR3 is TGTGCCAGCAGCCAAGAGAGCTCCTACAATGAGCAGTTCTTC. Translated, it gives CASSQESSYNEQFF.